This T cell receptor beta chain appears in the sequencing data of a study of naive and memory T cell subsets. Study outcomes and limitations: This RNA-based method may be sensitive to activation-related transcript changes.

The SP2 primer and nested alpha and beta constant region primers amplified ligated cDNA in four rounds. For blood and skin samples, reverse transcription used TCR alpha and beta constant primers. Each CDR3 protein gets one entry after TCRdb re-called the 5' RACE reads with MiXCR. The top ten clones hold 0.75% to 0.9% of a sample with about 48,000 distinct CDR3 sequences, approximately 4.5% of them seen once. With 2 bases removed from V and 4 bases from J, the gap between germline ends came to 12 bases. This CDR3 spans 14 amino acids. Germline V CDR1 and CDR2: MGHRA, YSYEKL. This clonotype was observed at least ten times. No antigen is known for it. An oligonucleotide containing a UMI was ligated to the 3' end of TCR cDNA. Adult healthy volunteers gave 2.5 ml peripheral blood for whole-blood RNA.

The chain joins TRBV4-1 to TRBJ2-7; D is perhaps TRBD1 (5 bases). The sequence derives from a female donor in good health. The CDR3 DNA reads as TGCGCCAGCAGCCAACGGACATCACCTTACGAGCAGTACTTC. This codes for CASSQRTSPYEQYF.